The T cell receptor (beta chain) under discussion was sequenced for a study of cytomegalovirus exposure and HLA in healthy donors. This CDR3 is built from 15 residues. The V end was cut by 0 bases, the J end by 1 base, with 8 bases between. Germline CDR1 LGHNA, CDR2 YNFKEQ. TCRdb keeps only in-frame clones here, not all; method: immunoSEQ multiplex PCR. Among under 250,000 clones listed, approximately 87% were seen once. The receptor comes from a man aged 18 to 35 in good health and CMV-seronegative. Sequencing was carried out using PBMCs. V usage is TRBV4-2 and J usage is TRBJ2-3; no reliable D call. The DNA for the CDR3 is TGTGCCAGCAGCCAAGATTACTCTGGCACAGATACGCAGTATTTT. It encodes CASSQDYSGTDTQYF.